These 9 T cell receptor beta chains were all obtained from the same sample, sequenced in a study of vaccination and CD4 T cells after COVID-19. These TCRs' antigens remain unknown. Described treatment: approximately 10-day PBMC culture with coronavirus spike peptide pools or control peptides (ViraFEST assay). According to the study, CD4+ T cells from the unexposed donor were gathered ahead of the COVID-19 pandemic (2011-2018). Cultured CD4+ T cells had their DNA profiled by the Oncomine TCR Beta short-read assay. CD4+ T cells were cultured, and genomic DNA was extracted from them. Using its own MiXCR run on the PCR reads, TCRdb lists one record per CDR3 protein. Seen here are 7,000 to 9,000 distinct CDR3 sequences, around two fifths observed once, and the top ten hold roughly 28%. The specimen was CD4+ T cells from blood, cultured in vitro. Receptor source: a human donor in good health.

V usage is TRBV7-2 and J usage is TRBJ2-7; 11 bases are shared with TRBD1. J was trimmed by 7 bases and V by 4 bases; bases with no gene match: 9. Germline V CDR1 and CDR2: SGHTA, FQGNSA. The CDR3 is 15 amino acids. CDR3 bases: TGTGCCAGCAGCTCGCGCGGGACAGGGGGAGGAGAGCAGTACTTC. Translating gives CASSSRGTGGGEQYF. The whole variable domain, remainder taken from reference TRBV7-2 and TRBJ2-7, is GAGVSQSPSNKVTEKGKDVELRCDPISGHTALYWYRQSLGQGLEFLIYFQGNSAPDKSGLPSDRFSAERTGGSVSTLTIQRTQQEDSAVYLCASSSRGTGGGEQYFGPGTRLTVT.

CDR3 loop: CSARVNTEAFF. The CDR3 nucleotides read TGCAGTGCAAGGGTGAACACTGAAGCTTTCTTT. This chain uses TRBV20-1 with TRBJ1-1; D remains unclear. The CDR3 spans 11 residues. Trimming left V 6 bases short and J 0 bases short, with 5 bases between. The germline gives CDR1 DFQATT, CDR2 SNEGSKA (reference sequence).

The chain combines TRBV24-1 with TRBJ2-3; 11 bases agree with TRBD2. Germline loops: CDR1 KGHDR, CDR2 SFDVKD. The CDR3 runs to 17 residues. The trim removed 2 bases at V and 0 bases at J, leaving 3 bases unmatched. The CDR3 bases are TGTGCCACCAGTGATTGGTGGACTAGCGGGAGCACAGATACGCAGTATTTT. It translates to CATSDWWTSGSTDTQYF.

The V and J genes are TRBV5-4 and TRBJ2-3, with TRBD1 matching 9 bases. Trimming took 3 bases from V and 6 from J; bases not matched to a gene: 11. CDR1 is SGHNT and CDR2 is YYREEE in the germline V gene (reference sequence). The CDR3 consists of 16 residues. The CDR3 DNA sequence: TGTGCCAGCAGCTCACCGGGACAGGGAGGATCGGATACGCAGTATTTT. This translates into CASSSPGQGGSDTQYF.

The V and J genes are TRBV6-2 or TRBV6-3 and TRBJ2-5; D assignment may be TRBD1 or TRBD2 (5 bases each). Germline V gene data show CDR1 as MNHEY and CDR2 as SVGEGT. The V and J ends lost 2 bases and 2 bases respectively, with 15 bases between them. CDR3 size: 16 residues. CDR3 loop: CASSYEFGALQETQYF. DNA of the CDR3: TGTGCCAGCAGTTACGAGTTCGGGGCCTTACAAGAGACCCAGTACTTC.

This clonotype was seen a handful of times. The chain links TRBV6-2 or TRBV6-3 to TRBJ1-1, with D possibly TRBD1 on 5 matching bases. The CDR3 runs 14 residues. The germline V gene encodes CDR1 MNHEY and CDR2 SVGEGT. V lost 1 base, J lost 5 bases, and 11 bases lay in between. For the CDR3, the DNA is TGTGCCAGCAGTTACTTTGGGGGTGGGACTGAAGCTTTCTTT. Its translation is CASSYFGGGTEAFF.

The gene calls are TRBV11-2 and TRBJ2-1; the D is unclear. From germline, CDR1 is SGHAT and CDR2 FQNNGV. With 6 bases removed from V and 8 bases from J, the gap between germline ends came to 11 bases. The CDR3 spans 12 residues. The CDR3, as DNA: TGTGCCAGCAGTCTTCTAGGCCATGAGCAGTTCTTC. This codes for CASSLLGHEQFF.

The chain recombines TRBV28 with TRBJ2-7; tentatively, D is TRBD1 (7 bases). The V gene's germline CDR1 is MDHEN and CDR2 SYDVKM. The V gene lost 4 bases and the J gene lost 2 bases, with 15 bases spanning the gap. CDR3 length equals 15 residues. The CDR3 loop reads CASSWAGQLPYEQYF. The CDR3 DNA sequence: TGTGCCAGCAGTTGGGCGGGACAGCTCCCCTACGAGCAGTACTTC.

CDR3 sequence (DNA): TGTGCCAGCAGGGGGGAAGTTTACATTCAGTACTTC. It encodes CASRGEVYIQYF. The chain joins TRBV2 to TRBJ2-4; TRBD1 or TRBD2 may be the D gene (5 bases each). Trimming shortened V by 6 bases and J by 8 bases, and 11 bases separated the two germline ends. The CDR3 runs 12 residues. Per germline, CDR1 SNHLY and CDR2 FYNNEI.